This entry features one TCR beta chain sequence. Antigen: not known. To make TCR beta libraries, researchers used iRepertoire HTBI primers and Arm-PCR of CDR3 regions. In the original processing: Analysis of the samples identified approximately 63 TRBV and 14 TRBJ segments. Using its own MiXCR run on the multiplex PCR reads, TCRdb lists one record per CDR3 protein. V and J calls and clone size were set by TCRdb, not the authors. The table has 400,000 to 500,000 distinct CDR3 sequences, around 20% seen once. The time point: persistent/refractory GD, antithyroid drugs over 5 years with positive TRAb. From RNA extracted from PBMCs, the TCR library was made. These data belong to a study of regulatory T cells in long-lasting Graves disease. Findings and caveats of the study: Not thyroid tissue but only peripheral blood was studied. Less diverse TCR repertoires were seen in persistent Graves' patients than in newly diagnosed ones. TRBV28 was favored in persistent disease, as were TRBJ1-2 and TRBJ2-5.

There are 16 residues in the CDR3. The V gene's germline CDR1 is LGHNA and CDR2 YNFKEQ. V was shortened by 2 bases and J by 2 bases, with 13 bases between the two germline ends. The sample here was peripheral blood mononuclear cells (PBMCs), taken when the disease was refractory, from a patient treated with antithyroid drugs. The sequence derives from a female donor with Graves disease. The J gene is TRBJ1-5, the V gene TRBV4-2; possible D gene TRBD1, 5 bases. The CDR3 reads CASSQTGGTGNQPQHF. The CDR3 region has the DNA TGTGCCAGCAGCCAAACAGGAGGAACGGGCAATCAGCCCCAGCATTTT.